These 14 T cell receptor beta chains share one sample of origin, sequenced in a study of identical twins (TCRdb year 2016). Libraries were prepared through 5' RACE. The sample was run on an Illumina HiSeq 2000. In TCRdb, the public reads were trimmed at Q25 with fastp and aligned with MiXCR, with productive beta chains retained. Each CDR3 protein gets just one entry, which takes the most common genes and DNA from the rows behind it. This sample is represented by around 530,000 distinct CDR3 sequences; roughly 15% of them were singletons. Roughly 0.43% of the sample comes from the top ten. These same records also appear under a second study, on yellow fever vaccine responses in identical twins.

Specimen: CD4+ T cells sorted from blood. Every receptor here comes from a woman younger than 35 in good health.

This clonotype was counted at least ten times. The chain recombines TRBV12-3 or TRBV12-4 with TRBJ2-7, with a weak D call TRBD1 (6 bases). The V and J ends lost 6 bases and 4 bases respectively, with 10 bases between them. The CDR3 loop spans 12 amino acids. CDR3 DNA: TGTGCCAGCAGCCTCAGGGGTTACGAGCAGTACGTC. Its translation is CASSLRGYEQYV.

This clonotype has at least ten counts. CDR3 DNA: TGTGCCGCCCGACACGGGGAAATGAGGAGCACTGAAGCTTTCTTT. Translation gives CAARHGEMRSTEAFF. The chain links TRBV12-3 or TRBV12-4 to TRBJ1-1; no firm D call. The CDR3 consists of 15 residues. V was clipped by 11 bases and J by 4 bases, with 23 bases between them.

This clonotype showed up many times. The chain carries TRBV6-1 and TRBJ2-7; tentative D call: TRBD2 (5 bases). The CDR3 covers 11 residues. Per germline, CDR1 MNHNS and CDR2 SASEGT. Trimming took off 3 bases at V and 7 bases at J, with 7 bases between the two ends. The CDR3 DNA sequence: TGTGCCAGCAGTGACACGGGAGAGCAGTACGTC. It yields the protein CASSDTGEQYV.

The chain links TRBV20-1 to TRBJ2-2; 10 positions match TRBD1. The CDR3 is 14 residues long. V lost 3 bases, J lost 6 bases, and 4 bases stayed unmatched. Germline V gene data show CDR1 as DFQATT and CDR2 as SNEGSKA (reference sequence). The CDR3 sequence is CSASQDRGSGELFF. CDR3 in DNA: TGCAGTGCTAGCCAGGACAGGGGGTCCGGGGAGCTGTTTTTT.

This clonotype was picked up one time. The CDR3, as DNA: TGCGCCAGCAGCCAAGCTGGGGGGCGAGTGGGAGAAAAACTGTTTTTT. This translates into CASSQAGGRVGEKLFF. V usage is TRBV4-1 and J usage is TRBJ1-4; possible D gene TRBD1, 6 bases. Germline CDR1 and CDR2: MGHRA and YSYEKL. V lost 1 base, J lost 8 bases, and 17 bases lay in between. The CDR3 runs to 16 residues.

This clonotype was seen repeatedly, ten times or more. The rearrangement uses TRBV29-1 and TRBJ2-3; tentatively, D is TRBD2 (6 bases). Germline-derived CDR1 and CDR2 are SQVTM and ANQGSEA. Trimming pared 5 bases from V and 0 bases from J, leaving 12 bases between. The length of the CDR3 is 14 residues. In DNA, the CDR3 is TGCAGCGTTCAGCGGGCCCCTAGCACAGATACGCAGTATTTT. Its translation: CSVQRAPSTDTQYF.

This clonotype has only a few counts. The chain has TRBV14 and TRBJ2-2; D possibly corresponds to TRBD2 (5 bases). The V and J ends lost 0 bases and 6 bases respectively, with 11 bases between them. Germline CDR1 SGHDN, CDR2 FVKESK. The CDR3 extends over 15 amino acids. The DNA for the CDR3 is TGTGCCAGCAGCCAAGAAGAGGGTTGGGCCGGGGAGCTGTTTTTT. It translates to CASSQEEGWAGELFF.

This clonotype appeared many times. This chain joins TRBV12-3 or TRBV12-4 and TRBJ2-7; a weak D match, TRBD1 (5 bases). V lost 5 bases and J 2 bases, leaving 10 bases between the germline ends. The CDR3 length is 13 residues. CDR3 amino acids: CASSMGPPYEQYF. DNA of the CDR3: TGTGCCAGCAGTATGGGGCCGCCCTACGAGCAGTACTTC.

This chain joins TRBV5-1 and TRBJ2-7; D perhaps matches TRBD2 (6 bases). V lost 0 bases and J 7 bases, leaving 17 bases between the germline ends. Germline V gives CDR1 SGHRS, CDR2 YFSETQ. The CDR3 is 15 amino acids. The CDR3 reads CASSLGTSFVGEQYF. The CDR3 bases are TGCGCCAGCAGCTTGGGTACTAGCTTTGTTGGGGAGCAGTACTTC.

The rearrangement links TRBV5-6 to TRBJ1-1; no reliable D call. CDR1 is SGHDT and CDR2 is YYEEEE in the germline V gene. Trimming took 5 bases from V and 2 from J, leaving 22 bases between them. The CDR3 is made up of 17 amino acids. The CDR3 nucleotides are TGTGCCAGCAGACGAGACCCCGGATTCGGAGGAAACACTGAAGCTTTCTTT. This sequence encodes CASRRDPGFGGNTEAFF.

V gene TRBV20-1 combines with J gene TRBJ2-5, with D perhaps being TRBD1 or TRBD2 (5 bases each). Looked up from germline, CDR1 is DFQATT and CDR2 is SNEGSKA (reference sequence). The CDR3 contains 13 residues. Trimming stripped 5 bases from V and 4 bases from J, with 14 bases between. This CDR3 reads CSAAVGVGETQYF. The CDR3, as DNA: TGCAGTGCTGCAGTGGGGGTAGGAGAGACCCAGTACTTC.

The rearrangement links TRBV6-5 to TRBJ1-2; D is unclear. CDR3 length: 14 amino acids. Germline V CDR1 and CDR2: MNHEY, SVGAGI. Trimming stripped 0 bases from V and 8 bases from J, with 13 bases between. The CDR3: CASSYSRNLRGYTF. The CDR3 DNA is TGTGCCAGCAGTTACTCCCGGAACCTGCGGGGCTACACCTTC.

This clonotype was counted between two and nine times. This chain connects TRBV5-1 to TRBJ2-7; D gene uncertain. With 4 bases removed from V and 2 bases from J, the gap between germline ends came to 10 bases. The CDR3 spans 13 residues. Germline V lookup: CDR1 SGHRS, CDR2 YFSETQ. The CDR3 DNA sequence: TGCGCCAGCAGCATTACAGTGGCCTACGAGCAGTACTTC. It yields the protein CASSITVAYEQYF.

A remark on this clonotype: A much larger clone is a single base away; this may be a read error. V usage is TRBV20-1 and J usage is TRBJ2-7; 8 positions agree with TRBD2. The CDR3 runs to 13 residues. Germline V gene sequence: CDR1 DFQATT, CDR2 SNEGSKA (reference sequence). The CDR3, as DNA: TGCGGTGCTAGAGTCAGCGGGGGTTACGAGCAGTACTTC. Protein sequence: CGARVSGGYEQYF.